The rows below give T cell receptor beta chains drawn from one sample of a study of Graves' ophthalmopathy and Graves' hyperthyroidism. TCRdb re-analysed the multiplex PCR reads in MiXCR, keeping a single row per CDR3 protein. The data hold some 1.1 million distinct CDR3 sequences, with roughly 35% observed a single time. The sequenced material came from peripheral blood or thyroid tissue (not recorded which). The source is an adult man with Graves' hyperthyroidism. Each CDR3 is given with its conserved first and last residue. A D gene is named only where the DNA matches it firmly. Size tells how often a clone was seen (once, few, many) or the class of an expanded clone, and some rows leave it out.

TRBV7-2	TRBJ1-1	.	many	CASSFRGSGGPQGTEAFF	TGTGCCAGCAGCTTCAGAGGGTCCGGGGGCCCTCAGGGAACTGAAGCTTTCTTT
TRBV5-8	TRBJ1-6	.	few	CASSWVTRGNSPLHF	TGTGCCAGCAGCTGGGTGACACGGGGGAATTCACCCCTCCACTTT
TRBV5-1	TRBJ1-1	TRBD1	many	CASSPGTGTFMNTEAFF	TGCGCCAGCAGCCCTGGGACAGGTACGTTCATGAACACTGAAGCTTTCTTT
TRBV20-1	TRBJ1-2	.	many	CSARDPGLHGYTF	TGCAGTGCTAGAGACCCAGGGTTACATGGCTACACCTTC
TRBV6-2/TRBV6-3	TRBJ1-2	.	.	CASSSGGRYTF	TGTGCCAGCAGCTCAGGAGGGCGCTACACCTTC
TRBV5-8	TRBJ2-6	.	many	CASSLAKGTGANVLTF	TGTGCCAGCAGCTTGGCGAAGGGGACGGGGGCCAACGTCCTGACTTTC
TRBV14	TRBJ2-5	.	many	CASSQGAEQETQYF	TGTGCCAGCAGCCAAGGGGCAGAACAAGAGACCCAGTACTTC
TRBV2	TRBJ2-5	.	.	CASSDKGLRNQPQYF	TGTGCCAGCAGTGATAAGGGGCTTCGCAATCAGCCCCAGTACTTC
TRBV10-3	TRBJ1-2	.	many	CAISESRGRERIGYTF	TGTGCCATCAGTGAGTCAAGGGGAAGGGAGAGAATTGGCTACACCTTC
TRBV5-4	TRBJ1-2	TRBD1	many	CASSLEDRHNYGYTF	TGTGCCAGCAGCTTGGAGGACAGGCATAACTATGGCTACACCTTC
TRBV30	TRBJ1-2	TRBD1	.	CAWKDRNYGYTF	TGTGCCTGGAAGGACAGGAATTATGGCTACACCTTC
TRBV6-5	TRBJ2-5	TRBD1	few	CASSLRLGTAQETQYF	TGTGCCAGCAGTCTACGTCTCGGGACAGCCCAAGAGACCCAGTACTTC
TRBV5-4	TRBJ2-7	TRBD2	few	CASSASGRRPYEQYF	TGTGCCAGCAGCGCTAGCGGGCGCCGACCCTACGAGCAGTACTTC
TRBV10-2	TRBJ1-2	.	.	CASSEPDNLDYGYTF	TGCGCCAGCAGTGAGCCGGACAATCTAGACTATGGCTACACCTTC
TRBV7-9	TRBJ1-2	TRBD1	many	CASSSPRGLNGYTF	TGTGCCAGCAGCTCCCCAAGGGGGCTTAATGGCTACACCTTC
TRBV19	TRBJ1-1	.	many	CATKTSTNTEAFF	TGTGCCACCAAAACTAGTACAAACACTGAAGCTTTCTTT
TRBV7-9	TRBJ2-5	.	.	CASSSTAGSSETQYF	TGTGCCAGCAGCTCAACAGCCGGGAGTTCTGAGACCCAGTACTTC
TRBV7-2	TRBJ2-5	.	many	CASSAVWEAEQETQYF	TGTGCCAGCTCGGCAGTCTGGGAAGCGGAACAAGAGACCCAGTACTTC
TRBV5-6	TRBJ2-7	TRBD1	.	CASSDTGTAYEQYF	TGTGCCAGCAGCGATACCGGGACAGCCTACGAGCAGTACTTC
TRBV7-8	TRBJ1-5	TRBD1	.	CASSVGDRRPGWPQHF	TGTGCCAGCAGCGTAGGGGACAGGAGGCCTGGATGGCCCCAGCATTTT
TRBV27	TRBJ2-7	.	.	CASSLFYGRDYEQYF	TGTGCCAGCAGTTTATTTTACGGGAGAGATTACGAGCAGTACTTC
TRBV19	TRBJ1-5	.	.	CASNPGLAGGGRNQPQHF	TGTGCCAGCAATCCGGGACTAGCGGGGGGCGGAAGGAATCAGCCCCAGCATTTT
TRBV28	TRBJ1-1	TRBD1	few	CASSSQGSQAFF	TGTGCCAGCAGTTCACAGGGGTCTCAAGCTTTCTTT
TRBV29-1	TRBJ2-5	TRBD2	.	CSVEGGRRETQYF	TGCAGCGTTGAGGGCGGGAGACGCGAGACCCAGTACTTC
TRBV7-9	TRBJ1-1	TRBD1	few	CASSLLEGAQNTEAFF	TGTGCCAGCAGCTTACTGGAGGGGGCGCAGAACACTGAAGCTTTCTTT
TRBV29-1	TRBJ2-7	TRBD1	many	CSVENYEGRQGAGEQYF	TGCAGCGTTGAGAATTATGAGGGACGACAGGGGGCAGGGGAGCAGTACTTC
TRBV9	TRBJ1-2	.	.	CASSQVGAYGYTF	TGTGCCAGCAGCCAAGTTGGGGCCTATGGCTACACCTTC
TRBV4-3	TRBJ2-2	.	few	CASSPQGAFGELFF	TGCGCCAGCAGCCCCCAGGGAGCCTTCGGGGAGCTGTTTTTT
TRBV7-2	TRBJ1-3	TRBD1	.	CASSMKVRDRGNTIYF	TGTGCCAGCAGCATGAAGGTCCGGGACAGGGGAAACACCATATATTTT
TRBV10-3	TRBJ1-1	TRBD1	few	CARGQERGEAFF	TGTGCCAGGGGACAGGAACGTGGTGAAGCTTTCTTT
TRBV7-9	TRBJ1-3	.	once	CASSLTGYGVPGNTIYF	TGTGCCAGCAGCTTAACGGGGTATGGCGTCCCTGGAAACACCATATATTTT
TRBV7-2	TRBJ2-2	TRBD1	many	CASSLDRLNTGELFF	TGTGCCAGCAGCTTGGACAGGCTGAACACCGGGGAGCTGTTTTTT
TRBV6-6	TRBJ1-1	.	.	CASSYSSSEAFF	TGTGCCAGCAGTTACTCGTCAAGCGAAGCTTTCTTT
TRBV14	TRBJ1-6	.	many	CASSLHGDSPLHF	TGTGCCAGCAGCCTCCATGGAGATTCACCCCTCCACTTT
TRBV3-1	TRBJ1-5	TRBD1	.	CASSHRDRWEDQPQHF	TGTGCCAGCAGCCACAGGGACAGGTGGGAGGATCAGCCCCAGCATTTT
TRBV10-3	TRBJ2-7	TRBD1	.	CAISEIDRGREQYF	TGTGCCATCAGTGAAATCGACAGGGGGCGCGAGCAGTACTTC
TRBV12-3/TRBV12-4	TRBJ1-5	.	few	CASSLRRSWQGSNQPQHF	TGTGCCAGCAGTTTGAGGCGGTCTTGGCAGGGTAGCAATCAGCCCCAGCATTTT
TRBV5-1	TRBJ2-7	.	.	CASSLFPVGVAVSYEQYF	TGCGCCAGCAGCTTGTTCCCCGTCGGGGTCGCCGTCTCCTACGAGCAGTACTTC
TRBV7-8	TRBJ2-7	TRBD1	many	CASSLTGGTNSYEQYF	TGTGCCAGCAGCTTAACAGGGGGCACTAACTCCTACGAGCAGTACTTC
TRBV9	TRBJ1-2	.	many	CASSVAPETANYGYTF	TGTGCCAGCAGCGTAGCTCCGGAAACAGCTAACTATGGCTACACCTTC
TRBV7-9	TRBJ1-1	.	many	CASSDDLVPGLNTEAFF	TGTGCCAGCAGCGATGATTTGGTGCCGGGATTGAACACTGAAGCTTTCTTT
TRBV7-9	TRBJ1-2	.	.	CASSPPGQDGYTF	TGTGCCAGCAGCCCCCCAGGTCAGGATGGCTACACCTTC
TRBV5-8	TRBJ2-7	.	many	CASSLDAGTGNF	TGTGCCAGCAGCTTGGACGCGGGTACAGGGAACTTC
TRBV6-5	TRBJ1-2	TRBD1	many	CASSRTGEVGYTF	TGTGCCAGCAGCCGGACAGGGGAGGTCGGCTACACCTTC
TRBV12-3/TRBV12-4	TRBJ2-6	.	.	CASSLAAPGAGANVLTF	TGTGCCAGCAGTTTAGCGGCCCCCGGGGCTGGGGCCAACGTCCTGACTTTC